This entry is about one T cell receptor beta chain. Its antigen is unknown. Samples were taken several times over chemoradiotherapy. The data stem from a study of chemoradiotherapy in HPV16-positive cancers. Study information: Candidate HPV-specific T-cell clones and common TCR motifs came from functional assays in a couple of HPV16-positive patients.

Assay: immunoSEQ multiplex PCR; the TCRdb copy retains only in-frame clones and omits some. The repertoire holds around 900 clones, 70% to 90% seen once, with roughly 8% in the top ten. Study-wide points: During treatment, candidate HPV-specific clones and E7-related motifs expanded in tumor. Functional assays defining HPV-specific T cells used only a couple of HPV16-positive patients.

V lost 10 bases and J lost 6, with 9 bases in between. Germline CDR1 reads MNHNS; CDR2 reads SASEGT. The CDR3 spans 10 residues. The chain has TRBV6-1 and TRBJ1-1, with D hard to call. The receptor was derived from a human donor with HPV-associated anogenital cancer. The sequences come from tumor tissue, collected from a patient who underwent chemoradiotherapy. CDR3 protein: CATSSPEAFF. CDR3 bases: TGTGCCACCTCTTCTCCTGAAGCTTTCTTT.